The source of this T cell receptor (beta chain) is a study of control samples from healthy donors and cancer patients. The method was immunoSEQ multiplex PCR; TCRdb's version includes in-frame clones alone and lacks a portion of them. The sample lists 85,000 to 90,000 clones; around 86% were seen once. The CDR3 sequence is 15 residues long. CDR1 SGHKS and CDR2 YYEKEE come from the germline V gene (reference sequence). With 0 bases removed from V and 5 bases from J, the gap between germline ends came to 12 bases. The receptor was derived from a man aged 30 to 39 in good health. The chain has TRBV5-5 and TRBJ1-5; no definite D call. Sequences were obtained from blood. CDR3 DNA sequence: TGTGCCAGCAGCTTGGGAGTGACCGGGGATCAGCCCCAGCATTTT. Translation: CASSLGVTGDQPQHF.